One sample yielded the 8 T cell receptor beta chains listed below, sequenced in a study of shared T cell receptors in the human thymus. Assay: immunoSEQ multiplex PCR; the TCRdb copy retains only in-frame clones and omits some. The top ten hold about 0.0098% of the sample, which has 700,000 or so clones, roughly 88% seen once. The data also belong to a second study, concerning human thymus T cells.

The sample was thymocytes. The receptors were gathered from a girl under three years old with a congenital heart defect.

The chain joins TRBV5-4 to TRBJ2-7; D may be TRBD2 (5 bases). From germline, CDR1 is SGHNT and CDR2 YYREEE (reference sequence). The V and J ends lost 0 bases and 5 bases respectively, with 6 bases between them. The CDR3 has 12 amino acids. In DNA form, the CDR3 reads TGTGCCAGCAGCTTGGCTAGCCACGAGCAGTACTTC. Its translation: CASSLASHEQYF.

CDR3 loop: CASRQTPYNEQFF. CDR3 nucleotide sequence: TGTGCCAGCAGGCAGACACCCTACAATGAGCAGTTCTTC. The V call is TRBV6-1, the J call TRBJ2-1; D ambiguous. The germline CDR1 and CDR2 sequences are MNHNS and SASEGT. The germline V and J ends were trimmed by 6 bases and 2 bases, with 8 bases remaining between them. This CDR3 is built from 13 residues.

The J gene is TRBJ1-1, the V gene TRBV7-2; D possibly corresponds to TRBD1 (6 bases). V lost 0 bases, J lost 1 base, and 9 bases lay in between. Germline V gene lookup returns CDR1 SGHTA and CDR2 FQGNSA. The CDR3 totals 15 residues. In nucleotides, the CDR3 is TGTGCCAGCAGCTTAGCGGGGGCAGCGAACACTGAAGCTTTCTTT. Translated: CASSLAGAANTEAFF.

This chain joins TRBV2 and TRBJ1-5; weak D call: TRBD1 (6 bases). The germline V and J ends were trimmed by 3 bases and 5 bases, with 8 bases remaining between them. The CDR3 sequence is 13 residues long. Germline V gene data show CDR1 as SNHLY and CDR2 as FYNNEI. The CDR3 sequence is CASSDRGDQPQHF. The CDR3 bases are TGTGCCAGCAGTGACAGGGGCGATCAGCCCCAGCATTTT.

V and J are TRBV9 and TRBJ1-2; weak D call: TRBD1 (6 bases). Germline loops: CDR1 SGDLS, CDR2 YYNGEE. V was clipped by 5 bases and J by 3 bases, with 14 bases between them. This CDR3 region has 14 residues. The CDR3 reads CASSGVRGHYGYTF. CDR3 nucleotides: TGTGCCAGCAGTGGGGTCAGGGGACACTATGGCTACACCTTC.

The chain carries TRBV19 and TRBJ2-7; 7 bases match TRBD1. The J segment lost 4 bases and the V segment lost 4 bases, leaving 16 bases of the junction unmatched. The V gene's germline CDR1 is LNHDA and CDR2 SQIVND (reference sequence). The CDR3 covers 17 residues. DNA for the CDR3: TGTGCCAGTAGTAAGGACCTTAGGGGACAGAGAAGTTACGAGCAGTACTTC. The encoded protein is CASSKDLRGQRSYEQYF. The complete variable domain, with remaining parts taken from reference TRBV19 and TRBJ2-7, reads DGGITQSPKYLFRKEGQNVTLSCEQNLNHDAMYWYRQDPGQGLRLIYYSQIVNDFQKGDIAEGYSVSREKKESFPLTVTSAQKNPTAFYLCASSKDLRGQRSYEQYFGPGTRLTVT.

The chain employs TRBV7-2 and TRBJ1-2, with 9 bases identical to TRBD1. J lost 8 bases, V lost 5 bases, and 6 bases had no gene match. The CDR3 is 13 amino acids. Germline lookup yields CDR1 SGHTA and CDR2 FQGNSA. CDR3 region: CASSGTGSGGYTF. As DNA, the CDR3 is TGTGCCAGCAGCGGGACAGGGAGTGGGGGCTACACCTTC.

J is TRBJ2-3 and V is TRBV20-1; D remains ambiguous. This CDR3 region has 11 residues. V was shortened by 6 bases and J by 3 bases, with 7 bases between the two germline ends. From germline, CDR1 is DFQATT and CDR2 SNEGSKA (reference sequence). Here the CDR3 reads CSASVTDTQYF. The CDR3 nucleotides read TGCAGTGCATCAGTTACAGATACGCAGTATTTT.